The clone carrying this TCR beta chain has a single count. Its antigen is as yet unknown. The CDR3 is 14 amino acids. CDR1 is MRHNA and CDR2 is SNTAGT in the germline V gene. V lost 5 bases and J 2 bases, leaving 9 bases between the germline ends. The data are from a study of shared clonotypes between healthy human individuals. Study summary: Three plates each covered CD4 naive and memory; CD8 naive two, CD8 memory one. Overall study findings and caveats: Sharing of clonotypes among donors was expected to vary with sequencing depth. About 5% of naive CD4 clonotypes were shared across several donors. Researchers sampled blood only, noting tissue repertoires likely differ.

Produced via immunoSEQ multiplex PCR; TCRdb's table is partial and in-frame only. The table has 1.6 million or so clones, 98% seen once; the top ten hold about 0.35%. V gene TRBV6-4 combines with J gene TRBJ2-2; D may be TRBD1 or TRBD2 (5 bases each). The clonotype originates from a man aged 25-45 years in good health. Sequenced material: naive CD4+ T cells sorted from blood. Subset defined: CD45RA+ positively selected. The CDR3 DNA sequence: TGTGCCAGCAGTCGGGGCATAAACACCGGGGAGCTGTTTTTT. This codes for CASSRGINTGELFF.